Presented here are 18 T cell receptor beta chains from one specimen sequenced in a study of spatial heterogeneity in lung cancer. TCRdb redid the calling of the 5' RACE reads with MiXCR, one entry per CDR3 protein. The data contain around 1,300 distinct CDR3 sequences, approximately 51% of them singletons. Time point of the sample: blood at routine non-recurrence follow-up after resection. The sequencing used PBMCs, collected at follow-up. Receptors originate from a female donor with early-stage non-small cell lung cancer.

With regard to this clonotype: This beta chain is off target for a library built for alpha chains, so its abundance means little. The chain has TRBV5-1 and TRBJ2-5; possible D gene TRBD1, 6 bases. This CDR3 has 14 amino acids. V was clipped by 4 bases and J by 4 bases, with 14 bases between them. Germline V gene lookup returns CDR1 SGHRS and CDR2 YFSETQ. The CDR3 is CASSVGGQRETQYF. Written as DNA, the CDR3 is TGCGCCAGCAGCGTGGGCGGACAGAGAGAGACCCAGTACTTC.

This clonotype was picked up one time. This beta chain slipped into a library made for alpha chains as a stray read, so its size is not meaningful. This rearrangement joins TRBV24-1 to TRBJ2-3, with 7 bases identical to TRBD2. The germline V gene encodes CDR1 KGHDR and CDR2 SFDVKD. The J segment lost 5 bases and the V segment lost 9 bases, leaving 10 bases of the junction unmatched. The CDR3 loop spans 14 amino acids. CDR3 nucleotides: TGTGCCACCGGCCAGCGGGAAGGGAGAGATACGCAGTATTTT. This codes for CATGQREGRDTQYF.

This clonotype has more than one count but fewer than ten. A library prepared for alpha chains yielded this beta chain as an off-target read; its size is of little meaning. The rearrangement uses TRBV28 and TRBJ1-1; no clear D gene. The germline V gene has CDR1 MDHEN and CDR2 SYDVKM. V gave up 8 bases and J gave up 7 bases, with 14 bases separating them. The CDR3 extends over 12 amino acids. CDR3 region: CASSSLSHEAFF. The CDR3 DNA reads as TGTGCCAGCTCCTCCTTGTCGCATGAAGCTTTCTTT.

A word on this clonotype: This beta chain was picked up by a library intended for alpha chains and is off target, so its count carries little meaning. The chain carries TRBV20-1 and TRBJ2-7, with 9 bases fitting TRBD1. V gave up 0 bases and J gave up 3 bases; unmatched junction bases: 3. Germline lookup yields CDR1 DFQATT and CDR2 SNEGSKA (reference sequence). The CDR3 sequence is 14 residues long. Written as DNA, the CDR3 is TGCAGTGCTAGAGACAGGGGACAGGGCTACGAGCAGTACTTC. This sequence encodes CSARDRGQGYEQYF.

This clonotype was seen a handful of times. This beta chain is a stray read from a library made for alpha chains; its abundance is not meaningful. V and J are TRBV7-9 and TRBJ2-7; 7 nucleotides agree with TRBD2. This CDR3 is 14 amino acids long. Trimming took 6 bases from V and 2 from J; bases not matched to a gene: 7. CDR1 and CDR2 from the germline V gene are SEHNR and FQNEAQ (reference sequence). CDR3 protein: CASSSGSGAYEQYF. CDR3 in DNA: TGTGCCAGCAGTTCGGGGAGCGGGGCCTACGAGCAGTACTTC. The full variable domain, completed using reference TRBV7-9 and TRBJ2-7, is DTGVSQNPRHKITKRGQNVTFRCDPISEHNRLYWYRQTLGQGPEFLTYFQNEAQLEKSRLLSDRFSAERPKGSFSTLEIQRTEQGDSAMYLCASSSGSGAYEQYFGPGTRLTVT.

Details on this clonotype: As an off-target read in a library built for alpha chains, this beta chain has a frequency of little significance. The CDR3 DNA reads TGCAGTGCCAACCCCGTCAGTACCTACGAGCAGTACTTC. Translation: CSANPVSTYEQYF. V is TRBV20-1 and J is TRBJ2-7; D gene uncertain. Germline-derived CDR1 and CDR2 are DFQATT and SNEGSKA (reference sequence). CDR3 length: 13 amino acids. The V end lost 6 bases, the J end lost 2 bases, and 14 bases lay between the germline ends.

This clonotype came up a few times. This beta chain is off target for a library built for alpha chains, so its abundance means little. The chain recombines TRBV29-1 with TRBJ1-1, with D possibly being TRBD1 (5 bases). This CDR3 spans 14 amino acids. The V end lost 1 base, the J end lost 3 bases, and 12 bases lay between the germline ends. The germline gives CDR1 SQVTM, CDR2 ANQGSEA. The CDR3, as DNA: TGCAGCGTTGAAGGGGGCCACGGGGACACTGAAGCTTTCTTT. Residues: CSVEGGHGDTEAFF.

A note on this clonotype: This beta chain is a stray read from a library made for alpha chains; its abundance is not meaningful. The genes are TRBV4-3 and TRBJ2-1; a weak D match, TRBD1 (5 bases). The V and J ends lost 4 bases and 5 bases respectively, with 12 bases between them. Germline CDR1 is LGHNA and CDR2 is YSLEER. The CDR3 contains 14 residues. The CDR3 DNA reads TGCGCCAGCAGCCTTGGGGCCTTGAACAATGAGCAGTTCTTC. It encodes CASSLGALNNEQFF.

Only one count was recorded for this clonotype. A library made for alpha chains picked up this beta chain off target, so its size means little. This chain links TRBV29-1 with TRBJ2-1; TRBD2 is a possible D gene (5 bases). Trimming left V 3 bases short and J 6 bases short, with 9 bases between. Germline V gene sequence: CDR1 SQVTM, CDR2 ANQGSEA. CDR3 length: 12 residues. CDR3 sequence reads: CSVDRRVNEQFF. The CDR3 bases are TGCAGCGTTGATAGGCGGGTCAATGAGCAGTTCTTC.

Regarding this clonotype: The library was built for alpha chains, so this beta chain is an off-target read and its size means little. CDR3 in DNA: TGTGCCAGCAAATTTCTGACAGGGCAAGAGCAGTACTTC. Protein: CASKFLTGQEQYF. The chain links TRBV6-1 to TRBJ2-7; 7 nucleotides match TRBD1. The V gene end was trimmed by 7 bases and the J gene end by 7 bases; junction bases not matched to a gene: 10. Germline-derived CDR1 and CDR2 are MNHNS and SASEGT. CDR3 length: 13 residues.

This clonotype was counted a few times. The size of this beta chain means little, since it is a stray read in a library made for alpha chains. The chain employs TRBV18 and TRBJ1-1; possibly TRBD1 for D (5 bases). Germline V gives CDR1 KGHSH, CDR2 LQKENI. V shed 6 bases and J shed 5 bases, with 10 bases lying between them. This CDR3 is built from 12 residues. The CDR3 sequence is CASSARGTEAFF. CDR3 coding DNA: TGTGCCAGCTCCGCGAGGGGAACTGAAGCTTTCTTT.

Concerning this clonotype: As an off-target read in a library built for alpha chains, this beta chain has a frequency of little significance. J is TRBJ2-7 and V is TRBV29-1; D possibly corresponds to TRBD2 (5 bases). The CDR3 is made up of 14 amino acids. Germline V gene sequence: CDR1 SQVTM, CDR2 ANQGSEA. With 6 bases removed from V and 5 bases from J, the gap between germline ends came to 20 bases. CDR3 region: CSVSGSVSNHEQYF. The DNA of the CDR3 is TGCAGCGTGAGCGGTTCGGTTAGCAACCACGAGCAGTACTTC.

To note about this clonotype: This beta chain turned up in a library designed for alpha chains; as an off-target read, its abundance says little. The CDR3 spells CASSPSGVRETQYF. CDR3 coding DNA: TGTGCCAGCAGCCCATCGGGGGTCCGAGAGACCCAGTACTTC. The chain recombines TRBV7-9 with TRBJ2-5; D perhaps matches TRBD2 (6 bases). The CDR3 is 14 residues long. V dropped 5 bases and J dropped 4 bases, with 14 bases sitting between them. In germline, CDR1 is SEHNR, CDR2 FQNEAQ (reference sequence).

On this clonotype: This beta chain appears as a stray read in a library generated for alpha chains; its size is not informative. The chain combines TRBV28 with TRBJ1-1, with a tentative D call TRBD1 (5 bases). The germline gives CDR1 MDHEN, CDR2 SYDVKM. This CDR3 comprises 13 residues. V dropped 6 bases and J dropped 3 bases, with 11 bases sitting between them. The DNA for the CDR3 is TGTGCCAGCAGCTTGGACACTTACACTGAAGCTTTCTTT. It is translated as CASSLDTYTEAFF. The complete variable domain, with remaining parts taken from reference TRBV28 and TRBJ1-1, reads DVKVTQSSRYLVKRTGEKVFLECVQDMDHENMFWYRQDPGLGLRLIYFSYDVKMKEKGDIPEGYSVSREKKERFSLILESASTNQTSMYLCASSLDTYTEAFFGQGTRLTVV.

Comments on this clonotype: Little can be read into the size of this beta chain, an off-target read in a library designed for alpha chains. V gene TRBV2 combines with J gene TRBJ2-7; perhaps D is TRBD1 or TRBD2 (7 bases each). In germline, CDR1 is SNHLY, CDR2 FYNNEI. This CDR3 is 13 amino acids long. Trimming left V 2 bases short and J 6 bases short, with 11 bases between. DNA for the CDR3: TGTGCCAGCAGTGAACAGGGGGAGGGCGAGCAGTACTTC. Translating it yields CASSEQGEGEQYF.

As for this clonotype: The library was prepared for alpha chains; this beta chain is a stray read, so its frequency means little. The chain couples TRBV7-9 to TRBJ1-5; the D is unclear. Looked up from germline, CDR1 is SEHNR and CDR2 is FQNEAQ (reference sequence). This CDR3 region has 16 residues. Between the trimmed V and J ends, which lost 2 bases and 0 bases, there was a span of 11 bases. CDR3 loop: CASSLWGPDSNQPQHF. CDR3 DNA: TGTGCCAGCAGCTTATGGGGTCCGGATAGCAATCAGCCCCAGCATTTT. Using reference TRBV7-9 and TRBJ1-5 for the parts outside the CDR3, the full variable domain is DTGVSQNPRHKITKRGQNVTFRCDPISEHNRLYWYRQTLGQGPEFLTYFQNEAQLEKSRLLSDRFSAERPKGSFSTLEIQRTEQGDSAMYLCASSLWGPDSNQPQHFGDGTRLSIL.

In regard to this clonotype: Since the library was made to target alpha chains, this beta chain is a stray read and its abundance is not meaningful. The gene calls are TRBV5-1 and TRBJ2-3; TRBD1 aligns across 7 bases. V trimming: 1 base; J trimming: 6 bases; junction bases outside the gene matches: 5. The CDR3 totals 14 residues. The germline gives CDR1 SGHRS, CDR2 YFSETQ. The CDR3 spells CASSLTGDSDTQYF. Written as DNA, the CDR3 is TGCGCCAGCAGCTTGACAGGGGATTCGGATACGCAGTATTTT.

Points on this clonotype: A library made for alpha chains picked up this beta chain off target, so its size means little. The chain combines TRBV28 with TRBJ2-7, with no clear D. The CDR3 totals 13 residues. With 3 bases removed from V and 6 bases from J, the gap between germline ends came to 12 bases. Germline values: CDR1 MDHEN, CDR2 SYDVKM. CDR3 residues: CASSLASRPEQYF. CDR3 DNA sequence: TGTGCCAGCAGTTTGGCTAGTCGGCCCGAGCAGTACTTC. Using reference TRBV28 and TRBJ2-7 for the parts outside the CDR3, the full variable domain is DVKVTQSSRYLVKRTGEKVFLECVQDMDHENMFWYRQDPGLGLRLIYFSYDVKMKEKGDIPEGYSVSREKKERFSLILESASTNQTSMYLCASSLASRPEQYFGPGTRLTVT.